Presented here are 19 T cell receptor beta chains from one specimen sequenced in a study of cytomegalovirus exposure and HLA in healthy donors. Researchers ran the PCR with 60 Vbeta and 13 Jbeta primers. Sequenced by immunoSEQ multiplex PCR; TCRdb stores in-frame clones only, minus some. The profile shows tens of thousands of clones, about 64% of them singletons. The specimen sequenced was PBMCs. These receptors originate from a man aged 55 to 69 in good health and CMV-seropositive.

This sequence joins TRBV19 and TRBJ1-1; 9 bases agree with TRBD1. V trimming: 6 bases; J trimming: 1 base; junction bases outside the gene matches: 9. The CDR3 runs to 16 residues. Germline-derived CDR1 and CDR2 are LNHDA and SQIVND (reference sequence). Here the CDR3 DNA reads TGTGCCAGTAGGCTTGCAGGGGGACAGGGGAACACTGAAGCTTTCTTT. Translation: CASRLAGGQGNTEAFF.

The chain combines TRBV2 with TRBJ1-4, with D maybe TRBD1 (6 bases). The ends were cut back, 7 bases at V and 6 bases at J, with 12 bases in the middle. CDR3 length: 13 residues. Germline V gene data show CDR1 as SNHLY and CDR2 as FYNNEI. The CDR3: CASMRTEDEKLFF. The CDR3 bases are TGTGCCAGCATGAGGACAGAGGATGAAAAACTGTTTTTT.

In its sample, this clone was seen many times. The rearrangement uses TRBV10-3 and TRBJ2-3, with D possibly TRBD2 on 5 matching bases. Germline-derived CDR1 and CDR2 are ENHRY and SYGVKD. The CDR3 consists of 13 residues. V was trimmed by 11 bases and J by 4 bases, leaving 16 bases between them. The chain's CDR3 is CAARGQEADTQYF. CDR3 nucleotides: TGTGCCGCCCGGGGTCAAGAGGCAGATACGCAGTATTTT.

The table lists this clone with a count of one. The V call is TRBV4-3, the J call TRBJ2-7, with D tentatively TRBD1 (5 bases). The CDR3 runs 14 residues. Germline lookup yields CDR1 LGHNA and CDR2 YSLEER. V shed 3 bases and J shed 3 bases, with 12 bases lying between them. Here the CDR3 reads CASSQTADHYEQYF. Here the CDR3 DNA reads TGCGCCAGCAGCCAGACAGCAGACCACTACGAGCAGTACTTC.

This clone was recorded only once. The CDR3, as DNA: TGTGCCACCAGCAGAGAGGCGTACGGGGGACAGCCCCAGCATTTT. The encoded protein is CATSREAYGGQPQHF. The V gene is TRBV15, the J gene TRBJ1-5, with D possibly TRBD1 on 5 matching bases. The CDR3 length is 15 residues. Per germline, CDR1 LNHNV and CDR2 YYDKDF (reference sequence). Trimming pared 0 bases from V and 7 bases from J, leaving 13 bases between.

This chain links TRBV7-9 with TRBJ2-3; a possible D gene is TRBD1 (6 bases). CDR3 length: 14 amino acids. CDR1 is SEHNR, CDR2 FQNEAQ, per germline (reference sequence). Between the trimmed V and J ends, which lost 3 bases and 4 bases, there was a span of 11 bases. CDR3 loop: CASSFTGLADTQYF. The CDR3 DNA is TGTGCCAGCAGCTTTACAGGGTTGGCAGATACGCAGTATTTT.

The rearrangement uses TRBV7-2 and TRBJ2-1; 7 bases match TRBD1. V lost 4 bases to trimming and J lost 2 bases; unmatched junction nucleotides: 5. Germline lookup yields CDR1 SGHTA and CDR2 FQGNSA. CDR3 size: 15 residues. CDR3 in amino acids: CASSSDGQAYNEQFF. CDR3 bases: TGTGCCAGCAGCTCCGACGGACAGGCCTACAATGAGCAGTTCTTC.

The J gene is TRBJ1-2, the V gene TRBV18; weak D call: TRBD1 (5 bases). Deletions cut 2 bases from V and 7 bases from J, with 20 bases between. Germline loops: CDR1 KGHSH, CDR2 LQKENI. The CDR3 extends over 16 amino acids. The CDR3, as DNA: TGTGCCAGCTCACCATGGAGAACCTCGACAGTACTTGGCTACACCTTC. Amino acid sequence: CASSPWRTSTVLGYTF.

This clone was seen a handful of times. The rearrangement links TRBV5-4 to TRBJ2-3; 7 bases match TRBD2. The germline V gene has CDR1 SGHNT and CDR2 YYREEE (reference sequence). V lost 4 bases and J lost 4; bases outside the gene matches: 9. The CDR3 covers 15 residues. CDR3 nucleotides: TGTGCCAGCAGCATTATAGGGACTACCCCAGATACGCAGTATTTT. This gives the protein CASSIIGTTPDTQYF.

The chain combines TRBV29-1 with TRBJ2-1; 8 bases align to TRBD2. V was clipped by 5 bases and J by 6 bases; unmatched bases: 24. Germline values: CDR1 SQVTM, CDR2 ANQGSEA. CDR3 length equals 19 residues. CDR3 protein: CSVSILGGAGTSHLNEQFF. For the CDR3, the DNA is TGCAGCGTTTCTATATTGGGGGGGGCCGGGACTAGTCACCTCAATGAGCAGTTCTTC.

Only a few counts were recorded for this clone. The chain combines TRBV19 with TRBJ2-7; 9 bases align to TRBD1. The V and J ends lost 10 bases and 0 bases, in that order; junction bases with no gene match: 10. The CDR3 runs to 15 residues. Germline V gives CDR1 LNHDA, CDR2 SQIVND (reference sequence). The CDR3 DNA reads as TGTGCCACCAAACCGGGACAGGGTCGCTCCTACGAGCAGTACTTC. Its protein product is CATKPGQGRSYEQYF.

V and J are TRBV7-9 and TRBJ1-4; TRBD1 is a possible D gene (6 bases). V was pared by 4 bases and J by 8 bases, with 17 bases between. Germline CDR1 is SEHNR and CDR2 is FQNEAQ (reference sequence). The CDR3 sequence is 15 residues long. CDR3 amino acids: CASSSLQGSNEKLFF. The DNA for the CDR3 is TGTGCCAGCAGCTCCTTACAGGGATCGAACGAAAAACTGTTTTTT. Filled out from reference TRBV7-9 and TRBJ1-4, the complete variable domain reads DTGVSQNPRHKITKRGQNVTFRCDPISEHNRLYWYRQTLGQGPEFLTYFQNEAQLEKSRLLSDRFSAERPKGSFSTLEIQRTEQGDSAMYLCASSSLQGSNEKLFFGSGTQLSVL.

The V gene is TRBV28, the J gene TRBJ1-4; no clear D gene. The V and J ends lost 7 bases and 3 bases respectively, with 15 bases between them. Germline CDR1 and CDR2: MDHEN and SYDVKM. The CDR3 covers 15 residues. The DNA for the CDR3 is TGTGCCAGCATCACCCCCCGGGTGGCTAATGAAAAACTGTTTTTT. It translates to CASITPRVANEKLFF.

This chain joins TRBV15 and TRBJ2-3; 8 positions agree with TRBD2. The V and J ends lost 8 bases and 2 bases, in that order; junction bases with no gene match: 6. Per germline, CDR1 LNHNV and CDR2 YYDKDF (reference sequence). The CDR3 length is 14 residues. DNA of the CDR3: TGTGCCACCGGAGACGGGAGGGTCACAGATACGCAGTATTTT. It translates to CATGDGRVTDTQYF.

The rearrangement links TRBV7-2 to TRBJ2-7; D is perhaps TRBD1 (6 bases). The V gene lost 4 bases and the J gene lost 0 bases, with 10 bases spanning the gap. In germline, CDR1 is SGHTA, CDR2 FQGNSA. The CDR3 has 14 amino acids. CDR3: CASSSTGSSYEQYF. The CDR3 nucleotides are TGTGCCAGCAGCTCGACAGGCAGCTCCTACGAGCAGTACTTC.

The chain links TRBV21-1 to TRBJ2-7; TRBD2 reflects the table's D call only, with no check against the DNA. TRBV21-1 is a listed pseudogene. CDR3 length: 10 residues. The chain's CDR3 is CASSNSEQYF. The DNA for the CDR3 is TGTGCCAGCAGCAATAGCGAGCAGTACTTC.

The chain employs TRBV6-1 and TRBJ2-2; possible D gene TRBD2, 6 bases. The V end was cut by 1 base, the J end by 7 bases, with 10 bases between. Germline values: CDR1 MNHNS, CDR2 SASEGT. CDR3 length: 14 residues. The CDR3 coding sequence is TGTGCCAGCAGTGAAGTACGGGGGAACGGGGAGCTGTTTTTT. It encodes CASSEVRGNGELFF.

The rearrangement uses TRBV5-6 and TRBJ2-5; 9 bases are shared with TRBD2. Matching the DNA end better, TRBJ2-7 makes the J call doubtful. CDR1 is SGHDT, CDR2 YYEEEE, per germline. The CDR3 is made up of 15 amino acids. CDR3: CASSLGTSAFYEQYF. DNA of the CDR3: TGTGCCAGCAGCTTGGGGACTAGCGCCTTCTACGAGCAGTACTTC.

In nucleotides, the CDR3 is TGTGCCAGCAGCCCCTGGGACATGGACCGCGATACGCAGTATTTT. Protein: CASSPWDMDRDTQYF. The gene calls are TRBV11-2 and TRBJ2-3, with D perhaps matching TRBD1 (6 bases). Trimming left V 5 bases short and J 6 bases short, with 18 bases between. The CDR3 extends over 15 amino acids. Germline CDR1 and CDR2: SGHAT and FQNNGV.